The 20 T cell receptor beta chains below come from one sample, sequenced in a study of shared clonotypes between healthy human individuals. Libraries were prepared by immunoSEQ multiplex PCR; TCRdb keeps only in-frame clonotypes and omits some of them. The table has roughly 2.5 million clones, over 85% seen once. Sequencing was done on a sample of naive CD4+ T cells sorted from blood. Documented subset: CD45RA+ positively selected. The origin of the receptors is a man younger than 35 in good health.

Notes on this clone: Other DNA sequences within the sample encode an identical CDR3. The V call is TRBV19, the J call TRBJ1-5; no clear D gene. V lost 4 bases and J lost 4, with 8 bases in between. The germline V gene has CDR1 LNHDA and CDR2 SQIVND (reference sequence). CDR3 length equals 13 residues. DNA of the CDR3: TGTGCCAGTAGTAGGCTGGGGAATCAGCCCCAGCATTTT. This sequence encodes CASSRLGNQPQHF.

To note about this clone: At the DNA level, this CDR3 is encoded by other sequences in the same sample as well. The chain uses TRBV5-5 and TRBJ1-5; D gene ambiguous. The CDR3 covers 14 residues. Germline V gives CDR1 SGHKS, CDR2 YYEKEE (reference sequence). The germline V and J ends were trimmed by 0 bases and 3 bases, with 7 bases remaining between them. CDR3 nucleotides: TGTGCCAGCAGCTTGGGGGTGTCCAATCAGCCCCAGCATTTT. This gives the protein CASSLGVSNQPQHF.

The genes are TRBV5-1 and TRBJ1-1, with D hard to call. Germline V gives CDR1 SGHRS, CDR2 YFSETQ. This CDR3 is built from 16 residues. Trimming shortened V by 1 base and J by 0 bases, and 13 bases separated the two germline ends. CDR3: CASSLQEGRMNTEAFF. The CDR3 coding sequence is TGCGCCAGCAGCTTGCAAGAAGGGAGAATGAACACTGAAGCTTTCTTT.

The chain carries TRBV7-6 and TRBJ2-2; 10 bases match TRBD2. Germline values: CDR1 SGHVS, CDR2 FNYEAQ. This CDR3 is 17 amino acids long. The V segment lost 5 bases and the J segment 7 bases; nucleotides outside the gene matches: 13. In nucleotides, the CDR3 is TGTGCCAGCAGCCCCATATCGGGACTAGCGATATACGGGGAGCTGTTTTTT. It encodes CASSPISGLAIYGELFF.

Comment on this clone: The sample carries other DNA sequences with the same CDR3. This chain connects TRBV9 to TRBJ2-7; 8 bases are shared with TRBD2. Trimming took 1 base from V and 4 from J; bases not matched to a gene: 4. Germline V lookup: CDR1 SGDLS, CDR2 YYNGEE. CDR3 length: 14 residues. CDR3 loop: CASSVTSGPYEQYF. The CDR3, as DNA: TGTGCCAGCAGCGTAACTAGCGGACCTTACGAGCAGTACTTC.

This clone was picked up one time. CDR3: CASRVQGNTEAFF. The CDR3 DNA sequence: TGTGCCAGCAGAGTACAGGGGAACACTGAAGCTTTCTTT. This rearrangement joins TRBV6-1 to TRBJ1-1, with D possibly matching TRBD1 (6 bases). The CDR3 spans 13 residues. Per germline, CDR1 MNHNS and CDR2 SASEGT. V dropped 6 bases and J dropped 1 base, with 9 bases sitting between them.

On this clone: The identical CDR3 is also encoded by other nucleotide sequences in the sample. The rearrangement links TRBV2 to TRBJ2-3; no reliable D call. The germline gives CDR1 SNHLY, CDR2 FYNNEI. V shed 5 bases and J shed 1 base, with 4 bases lying between them. This CDR3 is built from 12 residues. In nucleotides, the CDR3 is TGTGCCAGCAGTCAGGGCACAGATACGCAGTATTTT. Residues: CASSQGTDTQYF.

As regards this clone: The same CDR3 is also encoded by other DNA sequences in this sample. The chain combines TRBV11-2 with TRBJ2-5; D perhaps matches TRBD2 (5 bases). Germline V gene sequence: CDR1 SGHAT, CDR2 FQNNGV. V dropped 0 bases and J dropped 2 bases, with 10 bases sitting between them. This CDR3 comprises 15 residues. Here the CDR3 reads CASSLDSRGQETQYF. The CDR3 DNA reads as TGTGCCAGCAGCTTAGATTCCCGGGGTCAAGAGACCCAGTACTTC.

V and J are TRBV10-3 and TRBJ2-2; D might be TRBD1 or TRBD2, each matching 5 bases. CDR3 length: 13 amino acids. Trimming left V 7 bases short and J 5 bases short, with 11 bases between. The germline gives CDR1 ENHRY, CDR2 SYGVKD. The CDR3 DNA follows: TGTGCCATCATGGGGGTGGGGACCGGGGAGCTGTTTTTT. Translated, it gives CAIMGVGTGELFF.

The V gene is TRBV5-1, the J gene TRBJ2-6, with TRBD1 identical over 7 bases. The ends lost 0 bases at V and 1 base at J; junction bases unmatched: 10. Germline CDR1 is SGHRS and CDR2 is YFSETQ. The CDR3 totals 19 residues. CDR3 sequence: CASSLAGQDPRSGANVLTF. Written as DNA, the CDR3 is TGCGCCAGCAGCTTGGCAGGACAGGACCCTCGATCTGGGGCCAACGTCCTGACTTTC.

This chain connects TRBV14 to TRBJ1-6; D remains unclear. The CDR3 is made up of 14 amino acids. Germline CDR1 is SGHDN and CDR2 is FVKESK. V lost 8 bases, J lost 2 bases, and 10 bases lay in between. The CDR3 nucleotides read TGTGCCAGCGCCACGGCAGCCTATAATTCACCCCTCCACTTT. Protein product: CASATAAYNSPLHF.

Here the CDR3 DNA reads TGTGCCAGTAGTTTGAGTCTAGCGGGGGTTTCCTACGAGCAGTACTTC. Protein sequence: CASSLSLAGVSYEQYF. The rearrangement uses TRBV19 and TRBJ2-7; 10 bases map to TRBD2. CDR1 LNHDA and CDR2 SQIVND come from the germline V gene (reference sequence). V gave up 5 bases and J gave up 1 base; unmatched junction bases: 8. CDR3 size: 16 residues.

This clone was counted between two and nine times. The chain recombines TRBV7-8 with TRBJ1-5; D unresolved. This CDR3 is built from 14 residues. Trimming took off 1 base at V and 7 bases at J, with 11 bases between the two ends. Germline V gene lookup returns CDR1 SGHVS and CDR2 FQNEAQ. The CDR3 DNA follows: TGTGCCAGCAGCTTAGAGGGTGAGCGACAGCCCCAGCATTTT. Translated: CASSLEGERQPQHF.

The rearrangement joins TRBV10-3 to TRBJ1-2; 7 bases are a match to TRBD1. Germline values: CDR1 ENHRY, CDR2 SYGVKD. CDR3 length equals 15 residues. J was trimmed by 6 bases and V by 0 bases; bases with no gene match: 7. CDR3 coding DNA: TGTGCCATCAGTGAGTCGTTACAGGGGAGTGATGGCTACACCTTC. This encodes CAISESLQGSDGYTF.

With regard to this clone: The same CDR3 also results from other DNA sequences found in this sample. The V gene is TRBV7-2, the J gene TRBJ2-1; 9 bases line up with TRBD2. The CDR3 sequence is 14 residues long. Germline V gene data show CDR1 as SGHTA and CDR2 as FQGNSA. V gave up 5 bases and J gave up 3 bases; unmatched junction bases: 2. The CDR3 nucleotides read TGTGCCAGCAGCCCACTAGCGGGCTACAATGAGCAGTTCTTC. This sequence encodes CASSPLAGYNEQFF.

The V and J genes are TRBV9 and TRBJ2-2; D is perhaps TRBD1 (6 bases). Germline loops: CDR1 SGDLS, CDR2 YYNGEE. Trimming left V 1 base short and J 3 bases short, with 13 bases between. The CDR3 runs to 16 residues. CDR3 amino acids: CASSVSGRGYTGELFF. The CDR3 coding sequence is TGTGCCAGCAGCGTATCGGGCAGGGGCTACACCGGGGAGCTGTTTTTT.

CDR3 nucleotides: TGTGCCAGCAGCGTAGAAGGGGGCGCCGGTCAGCCCCAGCATTTT. Its translation: CASSVEGGAGQPQHF. The V and J genes are TRBV7-2 and TRBJ1-5; 7 nucleotides line up with TRBD1. Looked up from germline, CDR1 is SGHTA and CDR2 is FQGNSA. The CDR3 covers 15 residues. The junction had 10 bases not matched to a gene; V was cut back by 5 bases and J by 6 bases.

The J gene is TRBJ1-1, the V gene TRBV5-6, with 7 bases aligning to TRBD1. This CDR3 is 19 amino acids long. CDR1 SGHDT and CDR2 YYEEEE come from the germline V gene. V was clipped by 2 bases and J by 3 bases; unmatched bases: 19. CDR3 residues: CASSFSTGTVGRVDTEAFF. CDR3 DNA: TGTGCCAGCAGCTTTAGTACCGGGACAGTTGGACGTGTGGACACTGAAGCTTTCTTT.

This chain joins TRBV19 and TRBJ2-7; D is perhaps TRBD1 or TRBD2 (7 bases each). The V gene lost 10 bases and the J gene lost 4 bases, with 17 bases spanning the gap. This CDR3 is built from 13 residues. The germline V gene encodes CDR1 LNHDA and CDR2 SQIVND (reference sequence). CDR3 sequence: CATRGGQLYEQYF. The DNA for the CDR3 is TGTGCCACTAGGGGGGGACAGCTATACGAGCAGTACTTC. The whole variable domain, remainder taken from reference TRBV19 and TRBJ2-7, is DGGITQSPKYLFRKEGQNVTLSCEQNLNHDAMYWYRQDPGQGLRLIYYSQIVNDFQKGDIAEGYSVSREKKESFPLTVTSAQKNPTAFYLCATRGGQLYEQYFGPGTRLTVT.

J is TRBJ1-5 and V is TRBV10-3; D remains unclear. Trimming took 6 bases from V and 0 from J, leaving 9 bases between them. CDR3 length: 14 residues. Per the germline V gene, CDR1 is ENHRY and CDR2 is SYGVKD. The CDR3 bases are TGTGCCATCAGCGGACGGAATAGCAATCAGCCCCAGCATTTT. This encodes CAISGRNSNQPQHF.